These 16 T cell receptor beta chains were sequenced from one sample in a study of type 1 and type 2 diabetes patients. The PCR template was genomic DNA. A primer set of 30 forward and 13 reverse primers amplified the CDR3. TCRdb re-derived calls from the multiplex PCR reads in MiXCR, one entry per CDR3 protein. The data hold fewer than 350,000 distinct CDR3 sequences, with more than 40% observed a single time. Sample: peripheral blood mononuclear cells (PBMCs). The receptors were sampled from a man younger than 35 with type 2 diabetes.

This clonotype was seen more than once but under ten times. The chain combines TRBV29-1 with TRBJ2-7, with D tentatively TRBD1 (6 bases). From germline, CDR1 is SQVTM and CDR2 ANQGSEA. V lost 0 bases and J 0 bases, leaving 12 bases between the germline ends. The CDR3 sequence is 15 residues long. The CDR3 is CSVEDSGASSYEQYF. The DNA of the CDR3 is TGCAGCGTTGAAGATTCAGGGGCGAGCTCCTACGAGCAGTACTTC.

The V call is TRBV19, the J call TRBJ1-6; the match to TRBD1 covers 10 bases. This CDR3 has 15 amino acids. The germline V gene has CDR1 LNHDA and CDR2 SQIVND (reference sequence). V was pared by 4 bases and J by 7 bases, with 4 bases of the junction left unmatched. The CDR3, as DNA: TGTGCCAGTAGTAGACAGGGGGCCGCAAATTCACCCCTCCACTTT. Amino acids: CASSRQGAANSPLHF.

The CDR3 DNA follows: TGTGCCAGCAGCTCAACCCGGGGACTAGCGGCTTACAATGAGCAGTTCTTC. This codes for CASSSTRGLAAYNEQFF. The V and J genes are TRBV25-1 and TRBJ2-1; 11 nucleotides agree with TRBD2. The CDR3 is 17 residues long. Germline assignment: CDR1 MGHDK and CDR2 SYGVNS. J was trimmed by 4 bases and V by 6 bases; bases with no gene match: 11.

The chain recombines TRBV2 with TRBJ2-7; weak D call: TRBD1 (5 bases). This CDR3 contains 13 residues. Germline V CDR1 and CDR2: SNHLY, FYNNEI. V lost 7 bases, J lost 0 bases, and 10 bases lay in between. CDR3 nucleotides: TGTGCCAGCAACCGCAGGGACTCCTACGAGCAGTACTTC. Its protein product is CASNRRDSYEQYF.

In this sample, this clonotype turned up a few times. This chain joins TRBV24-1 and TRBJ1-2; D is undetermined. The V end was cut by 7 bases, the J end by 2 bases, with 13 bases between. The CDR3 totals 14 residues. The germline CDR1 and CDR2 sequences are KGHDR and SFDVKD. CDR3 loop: CATSHSDENYGYTF. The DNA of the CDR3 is TGTGCCACCAGCCATTCGGACGAGAACTATGGCTACACCTTC.

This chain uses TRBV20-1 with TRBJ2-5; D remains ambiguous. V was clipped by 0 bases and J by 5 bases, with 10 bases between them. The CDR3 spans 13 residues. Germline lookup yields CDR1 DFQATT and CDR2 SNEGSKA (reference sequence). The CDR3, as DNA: TGCAGTGCTAGAGATCCGACCGGCGAGACCCAGTACTTC. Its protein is CSARDPTGETQYF.

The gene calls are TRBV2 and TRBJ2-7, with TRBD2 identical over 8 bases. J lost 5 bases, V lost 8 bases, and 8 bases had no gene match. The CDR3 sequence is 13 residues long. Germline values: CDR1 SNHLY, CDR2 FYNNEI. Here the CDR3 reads CASEGLDVHEQYF. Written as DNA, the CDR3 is TGTGCCAGCGAGGGACTAGACGTGCACGAGCAGTACTTC. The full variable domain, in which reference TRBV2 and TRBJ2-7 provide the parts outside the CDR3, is EPEVTQTPSHQVTQMGQEVILRCVPISNHLYFYWYRQILGQKVEFLVSFYNNEISEKSEIFDDQFSVERPDGSNFTLKIRSTKLEDSAMYFCASEGLDVHEQYFGPGTRLTVT.

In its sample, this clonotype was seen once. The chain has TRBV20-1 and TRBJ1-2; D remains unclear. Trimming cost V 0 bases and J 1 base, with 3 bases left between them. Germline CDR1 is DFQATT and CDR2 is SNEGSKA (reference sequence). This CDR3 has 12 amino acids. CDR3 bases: TGCAGTGCTAGAGACAGTAACTATGGCTACACCTTC. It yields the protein CSARDSNYGYTF.

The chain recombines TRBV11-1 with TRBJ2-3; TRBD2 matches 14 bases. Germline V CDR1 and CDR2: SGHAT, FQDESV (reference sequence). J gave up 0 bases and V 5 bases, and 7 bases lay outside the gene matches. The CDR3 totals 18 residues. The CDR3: CASSPGTSGGHSTDTQYF. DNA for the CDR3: TGTGCCAGCAGCCCCGGGACTAGCGGGGGTCATAGCACAGATACGCAGTATTTT.

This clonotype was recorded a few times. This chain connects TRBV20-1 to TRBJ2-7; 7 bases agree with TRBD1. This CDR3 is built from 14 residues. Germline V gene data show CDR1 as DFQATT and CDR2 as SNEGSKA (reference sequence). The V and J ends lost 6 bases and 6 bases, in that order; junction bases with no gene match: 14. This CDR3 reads CSAMPGTASSEQYF. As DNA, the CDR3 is TGCAGTGCCATGCCCGGGACAGCATCTAGCGAGCAGTACTTC.

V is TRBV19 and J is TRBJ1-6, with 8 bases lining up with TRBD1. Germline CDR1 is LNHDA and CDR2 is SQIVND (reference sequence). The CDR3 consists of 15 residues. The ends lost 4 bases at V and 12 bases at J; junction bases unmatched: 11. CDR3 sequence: CASSKGQANPQPLHF. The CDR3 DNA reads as TGTGCCAGTAGTAAGGGACAGGCTAATCCCCAACCCCTCCACTTT.

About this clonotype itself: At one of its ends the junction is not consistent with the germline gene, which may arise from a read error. CDR3 in DNA: TGCAGCGTCGAAGGGGCTCGCAAGCAGTACTTC. Protein: CSVEGARKQYF. The V and J genes are TRBV29-1 and TRBJ2-7; D perhaps matches TRBD1 (5 bases). The CDR3 is made up of 11 amino acids. From germline, CDR1 is SQVTM and CDR2 ANQGSEA.

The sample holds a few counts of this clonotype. The CDR3 reads CASTTSSGGSYEQYF. The CDR3 DNA follows: TGTGCCAGCACTACTTCTAGCGGGGGCTCCTACGAGCAGTACTTC. The chain has TRBV12-3 or TRBV12-4 and TRBJ2-7, with 10 bases identical to TRBD2. V was clipped by 7 bases and J by 0 bases; unmatched bases: 6. This CDR3 has 15 amino acids.

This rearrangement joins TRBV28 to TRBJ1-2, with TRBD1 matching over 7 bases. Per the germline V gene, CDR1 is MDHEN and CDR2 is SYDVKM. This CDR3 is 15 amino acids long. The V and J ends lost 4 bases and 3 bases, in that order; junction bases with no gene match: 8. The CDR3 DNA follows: TGTGCCAGCAGTTATACCCCAACAGGGGACTATGGCTACACCTTC. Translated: CASSYTPTGDYGYTF.

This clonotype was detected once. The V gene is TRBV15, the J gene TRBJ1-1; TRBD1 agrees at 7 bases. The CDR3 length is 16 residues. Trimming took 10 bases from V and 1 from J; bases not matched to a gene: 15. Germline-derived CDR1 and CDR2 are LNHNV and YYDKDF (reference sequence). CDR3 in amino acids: CASSFLGTARNTEAFF. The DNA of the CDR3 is TGTGCCAGCAGTTTCCTAGGGACAGCCAGGAACACTGAAGCTTTCTTT.

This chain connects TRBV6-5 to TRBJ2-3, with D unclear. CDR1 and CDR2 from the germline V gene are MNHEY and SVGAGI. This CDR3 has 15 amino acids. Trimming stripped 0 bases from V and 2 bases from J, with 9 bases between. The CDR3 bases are TGTGCCAGCAGTTACTCACCTAGGGCCACAGATACGCAGTATTTT. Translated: CASSYSPRATDTQYF.